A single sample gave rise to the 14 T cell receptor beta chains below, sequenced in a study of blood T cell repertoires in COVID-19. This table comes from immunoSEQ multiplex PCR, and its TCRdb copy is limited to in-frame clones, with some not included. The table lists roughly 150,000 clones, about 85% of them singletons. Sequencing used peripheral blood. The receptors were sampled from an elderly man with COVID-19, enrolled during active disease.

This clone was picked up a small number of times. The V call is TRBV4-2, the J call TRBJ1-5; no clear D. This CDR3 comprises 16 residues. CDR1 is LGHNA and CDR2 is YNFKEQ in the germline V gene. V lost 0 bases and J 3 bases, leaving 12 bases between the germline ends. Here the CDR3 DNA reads TGTGCCAGCAGCCAAGAGGCCCAGTCGAACAATCAGCCCCAGCATTTT. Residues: CASSQEAQSNNQPQHF.

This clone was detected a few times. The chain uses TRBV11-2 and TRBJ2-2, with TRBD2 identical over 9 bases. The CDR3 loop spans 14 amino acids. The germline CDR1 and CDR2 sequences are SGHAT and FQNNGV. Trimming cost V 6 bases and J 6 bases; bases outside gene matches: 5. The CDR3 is CASSPRTSAGELFF. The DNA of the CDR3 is TGTGCCAGCAGTCCCAGGACTAGCGCCGGGGAGCTGTTTTTT. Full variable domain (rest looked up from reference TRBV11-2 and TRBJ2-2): EAGVAQSPRYKIIEKRQSVAFWCNPISGHATLYWYQQILGQGPKLLIQFQNNGVVDDSQLPKDRFSAERLKGVDSTLKIQPAKLEDSAVYLCASSPRTSAGELFFGEGSRLTVL.

CDR3 sequence: CASSLGDRGGSEAFF. The CDR3 DNA follows: TGTGCCAGCAGCCTAGGAGATAGGGGAGGCTCTGAAGCTTTCTTT. This rearrangement joins TRBV3-1 (or the pseudogene TRBV3-2) to TRBJ1-1, with a tentative D call TRBD1 (5 bases). The germline CDR1 and CDR2 sequences are LGHDT and YNNKEL (reference sequence). This CDR3 spans 15 amino acids. Trimming pared 4 bases from V and 6 bases from J, leaving 18 bases between.

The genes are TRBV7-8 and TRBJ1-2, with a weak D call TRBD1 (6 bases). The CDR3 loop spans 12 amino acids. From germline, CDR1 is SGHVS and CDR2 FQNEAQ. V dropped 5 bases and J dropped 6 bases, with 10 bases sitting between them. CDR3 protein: CASSASGDGYTF. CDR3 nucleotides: TGTGCCAGCAGCGCCTCAGGGGATGGCTACACCTTC.

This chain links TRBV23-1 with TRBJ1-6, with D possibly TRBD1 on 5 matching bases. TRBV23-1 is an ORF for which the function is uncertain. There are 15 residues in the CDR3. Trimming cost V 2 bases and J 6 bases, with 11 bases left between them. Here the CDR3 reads CASSQPDNGNSPLHF. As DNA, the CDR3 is TGCGCCAGCAGTCAACCGGACAATGGTAATTCACCCCTCCACTTT.

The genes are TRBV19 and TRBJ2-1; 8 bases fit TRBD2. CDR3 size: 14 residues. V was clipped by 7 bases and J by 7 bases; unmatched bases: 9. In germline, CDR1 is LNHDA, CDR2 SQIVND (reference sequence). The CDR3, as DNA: TGTGCCAGTAAGGCAGCGGGGGTTCGAAATGAGCAGTTCTTC. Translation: CASKAAGVRNEQFF.

The CDR3 DNA reads TGTGCCAGCAGGGCGACTAGCGGGGTAGATACGCAGTATTTT. Translation gives CASRATSGVDTQYF. V is TRBV6-5 and J is TRBJ2-3; 11 bases agree with TRBD2. The germline gives CDR1 MNHEY, CDR2 SVGAGI. J was trimmed by 5 bases and V by 6 bases; bases with no gene match: 4. This CDR3 region has 14 residues.

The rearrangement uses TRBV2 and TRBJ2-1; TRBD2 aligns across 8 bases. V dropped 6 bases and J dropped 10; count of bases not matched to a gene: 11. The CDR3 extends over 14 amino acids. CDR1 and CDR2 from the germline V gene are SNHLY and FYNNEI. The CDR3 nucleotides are TGTGCCAGCAGCGCCCGGGGGGGGACGAACGAGCAGTTCTTC. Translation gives CASSARGGTNEQFF.

The CDR3 DNA reads TGTGCCAGCAGCTTAGGGGTCGGAGAATATGCCTACGAGCAGTACTTC. Amino acid sequence: CASSLGVGEYAYEQYF. V is TRBV7-9 and J is TRBJ2-7; D is undetermined. Germline V gene lookup returns CDR1 SEHNR and CDR2 FQNEAQ (reference sequence). Trimming stripped 1 base from V and 2 bases from J, with 15 bases between. The CDR3 contains 16 residues.

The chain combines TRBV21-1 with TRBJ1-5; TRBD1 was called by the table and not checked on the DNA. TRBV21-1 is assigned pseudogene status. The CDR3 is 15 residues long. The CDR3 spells CASSKDHRGNQPQHF. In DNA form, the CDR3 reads TGTGCCAGCAGCAAAGATCACAGGGGGAATCAGCCCCAGCATTTT.

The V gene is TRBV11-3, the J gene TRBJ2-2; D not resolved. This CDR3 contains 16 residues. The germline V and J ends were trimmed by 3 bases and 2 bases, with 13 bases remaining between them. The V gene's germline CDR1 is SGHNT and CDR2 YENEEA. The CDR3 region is CASSFSYVANTGELFF. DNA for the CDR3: TGTGCCAGCAGCTTTTCGTACGTGGCAAACACCGGGGAGCTGTTTTTT.

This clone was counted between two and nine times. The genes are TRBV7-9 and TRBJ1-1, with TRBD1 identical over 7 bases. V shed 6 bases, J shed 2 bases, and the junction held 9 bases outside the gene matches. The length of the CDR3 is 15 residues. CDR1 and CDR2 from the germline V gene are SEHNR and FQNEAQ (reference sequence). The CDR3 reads CASSSLDRPNTEAFF. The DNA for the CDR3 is TGTGCCAGCAGTTCTTTGGACAGGCCAAACACTGAAGCTTTCTTT.

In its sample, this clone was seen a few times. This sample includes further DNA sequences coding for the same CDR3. CDR3 sequence reads: CASRGGLGQPQHF. In DNA form, the CDR3 reads TGTGCCAGCAGGGGGGGGTTAGGGCAGCCCCAGCATTTT. J is TRBJ1-5 and V is TRBV2; D perhaps matches TRBD1 (5 bases). Trimming left V 6 bases short and J 7 bases short, with 13 bases between. CDR1 is SNHLY, CDR2 FYNNEI, per germline. The CDR3 length is 13 residues.

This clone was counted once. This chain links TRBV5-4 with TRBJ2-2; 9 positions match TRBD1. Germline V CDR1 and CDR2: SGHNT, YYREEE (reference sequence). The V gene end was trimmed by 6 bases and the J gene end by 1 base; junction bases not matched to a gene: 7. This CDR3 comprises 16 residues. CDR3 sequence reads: CASTDRGQGNTGELFF. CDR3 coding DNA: TGTGCCAGCACGGATAGGGGACAGGGGAACACCGGGGAGCTGTTTTTT. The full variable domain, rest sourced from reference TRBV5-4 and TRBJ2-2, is ETGVTQSPTHLIKTRGQQVTLRCSSQSGHNTVSWYQQALGQGPQFIFQYYREEENGRGNFPPRFSGLQFPNYSSELNVNALELDDSALYLCASTDRGQGNTGELFFGEGSRLTVL.